The T cell receptor (beta chain) under discussion was sequenced for a study of T-cell memory formation after mild COVID-19. For the study at large: TCR clustering was largely donor specific. Study-level findings and limits: The appearance of some responding clones in pre-infection memory suggested that cross-reactive memory joined. Contracting clones from day 15 to 85 had balanced CD4/CD8; later expanders favoured CD4+.

Researchers used 5'RACE with constant-segment primers to make TCR alpha and TCR beta cDNA libraries that carry sample barcodes and UMIs. TCRdb re-analysed the 5' RACE reads in MiXCR, keeping a single row per CDR3 protein. This table holds roughly 310,000 distinct CDR3 sequences, approximately 16% found once. About this clonotype: Its antigen is as yet unknown.

This clonotype was sampled from a man aged 18 to 30 who had mild COVID-19 (a few samples of this study predate the infection). Cell type and time point are not known. Sample: PBMCs or a T cell subset sorted from them (not recorded which).

The CDR3 DNA is TGTGCCACCAGCAGGACAGGGTCGTTTGAAAAACTGTTTTTT. It encodes CATSRTGSFEKLFF. V is TRBV15 and J is TRBJ1-4; TRBD1 agrees at 7 bases. The CDR3 loop spans 14 amino acids. The J segment lost 7 bases and the V segment lost 3 bases, leaving 5 bases of the junction unmatched. The germline CDR1 and CDR2 sequences are LNHNV and YYDKDF (reference sequence).